This record looks at one T cell receptor (beta chain) sequence and its context. In the study's own analysis: Amplification of reference gene primers provided the estimated nucleated cell counts. This table comes from immunoSEQ multiplex PCR, and its TCRdb copy is limited to in-frame clones, with some not included. D and trimming were read from the DNA, whereas the V and J calls and clone size are those reported in that table. Among about 64,000 clones listed, 88% were seen once. The data were obtained in a study of blood T cell repertoires in COVID-19. Study overall: Samples taken during acute and convalescent COVID-19 were collected in the United States, Italy and Spain.

In assigning cohorts, the study relied on participant-reported clinical history. The V end was cut by 5 bases, the J end by 4 bases, with 18 bases between. The CDR3 extends over 16 amino acids. Germline V gene lookup returns CDR1 MDHEN and CDR2 SYDVKM. The V and J genes are TRBV28 and TRBJ2-1, with a possible D match to TRBD1 (6 bases). This TCR was recovered from a woman aged 40-49 years who had recovered from COVID-19. Specimen: PBMCs or T cells enriched from blood (not recorded which). CDR3: CASSPSGTIRYNEQFF. The CDR3 nucleotides read TGTGCCAGCAGTCCCTCCGGGACAATTAGATACAATGAGCAGTTCTTC.